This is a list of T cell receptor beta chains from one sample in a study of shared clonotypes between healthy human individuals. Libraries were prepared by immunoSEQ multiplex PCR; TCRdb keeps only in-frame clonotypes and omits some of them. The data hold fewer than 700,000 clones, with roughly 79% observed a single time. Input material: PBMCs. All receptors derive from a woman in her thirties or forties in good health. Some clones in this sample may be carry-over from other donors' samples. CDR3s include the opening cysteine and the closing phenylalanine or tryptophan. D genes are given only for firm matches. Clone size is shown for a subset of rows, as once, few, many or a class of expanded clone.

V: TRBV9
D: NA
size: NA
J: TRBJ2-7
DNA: TGTGCCAGCAGCGTAGCGCTAGGCTCCTACGAGCAGTACTTC
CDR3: CASSVALGSYEQYF

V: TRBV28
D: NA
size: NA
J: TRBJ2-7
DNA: TGTGCCATCAAAACTCCAACGAATTACGAGCAGTACTTC
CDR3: CAIKTPTNYEQYF

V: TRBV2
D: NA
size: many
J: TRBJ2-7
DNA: TGTGCCAGCAGTGATCGTGCTAGCGCAGAACTGTGGGGGGAGCAGTACTTC
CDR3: CASSDRASAELWGEQYF

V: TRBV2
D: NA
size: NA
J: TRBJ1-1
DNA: TGTGCCAGCAGCCTACAGGGGAACACTGAAGCTTTCTTT
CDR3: CASSLQGNTEAFF

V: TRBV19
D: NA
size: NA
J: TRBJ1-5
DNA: TGTGCCAGTAGTATAGAGGGTATCTATCAGCCCCAGCATTTT
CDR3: CASSIEGIYQPQHF

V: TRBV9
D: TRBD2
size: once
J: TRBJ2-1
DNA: TGTGCCAGCAGCCCCGGGACTACCTATGAGCAGTTCTTC
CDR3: CASSPGTTYEQFF

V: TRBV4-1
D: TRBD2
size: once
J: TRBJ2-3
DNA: TGCGCCAGCAGCCAAGGGGGGACTAGGCGGGAGAGGTCAGATACGCAGTATTTT
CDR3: CASSQGGTRRERSDTQYF

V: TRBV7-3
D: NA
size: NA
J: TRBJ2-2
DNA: TGTGCCAGCAGGAAGGGACGGTCGAACACCGGGGAGCTGTTTTTT
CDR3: CASRKGRSNTGELFF

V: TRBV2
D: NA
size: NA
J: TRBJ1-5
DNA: TGTGCCAGCAGCCAACAGATTAGCAATCAGCCCCAGCATTTT
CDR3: CASSQQISNQPQHF

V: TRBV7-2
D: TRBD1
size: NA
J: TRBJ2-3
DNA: TGTGCCAGCAGCTTATGGGGACAGACCACAGATACGCAGTATTTT
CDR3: CASSLWGQTTDTQYF

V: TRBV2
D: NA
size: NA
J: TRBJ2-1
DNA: TGTGCCAGCGGTTTGAGTCCTTTGGGCCGGGGCTCCTACAATGAGCAGTTCTTC
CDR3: CASGLSPLGRGSYNEQFF

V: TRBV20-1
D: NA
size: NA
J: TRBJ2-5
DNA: TGCAGTGCTAGTAGCGTAGAGACCCAGTACTTC
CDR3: CSASSVETQYF

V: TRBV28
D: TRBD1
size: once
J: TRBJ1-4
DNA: TGTGCCAGCAGTACTCTCGGACAGGGGACGTATTTTTATGAAAAACTGTTTTTT
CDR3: CASSTLGQGTYFYEKLFF

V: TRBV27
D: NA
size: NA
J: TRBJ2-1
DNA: TGTGCCAGCAGTTTAGGGTTGGCGATGGATGAGCAGTTCTTC
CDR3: CASSLGLAMDEQFF

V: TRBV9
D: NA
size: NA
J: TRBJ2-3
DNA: TGTGCCAGCAGCGCTCAGGGGATCGGATCAGATACGCAGTATTTT
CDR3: CASSAQGIGSDTQYF

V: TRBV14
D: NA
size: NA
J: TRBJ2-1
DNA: TGTGCCAGCAGCCCCCACGGGATGGCTAGCAGATACAATGAGCAGTTCTTC
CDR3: CASSPHGMASRYNEQFF

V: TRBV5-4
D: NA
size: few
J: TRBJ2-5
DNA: TGTGCCAGCAGCTTGGTGGCAGAAGAGACCCAGTACTTC
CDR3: CASSLVAEETQYF

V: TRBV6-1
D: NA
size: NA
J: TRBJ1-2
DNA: TGTGCCAGCTCGCCGCCCCACACCTTC
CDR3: CASSPPHTF

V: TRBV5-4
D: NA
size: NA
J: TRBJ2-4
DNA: TGTGCCAGCAGCTTGGGGGGTCCCCTAGCCAAAAACATTCAGTACTTC
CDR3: CASSLGGPLAKNIQYF